This TCR beta chain was observed in a study of CD8+ T cells in alopecia areata. Across the study: Each day, treated patients took oral tofacitinib twice, at 5 to 10 mg per dose. Tofacitinib exposure lasted 6 to 18 months, followed by 6 months off drug.

The junction had 6 bases not matched to a gene; V was cut back by 7 bases and J by 5 bases. CDR3 length: 14 amino acids. The germline CDR1 and CDR2 sequences are MNHNY and SVGAGI (reference sequence). Peripheral blood and lesional scalp punch biopsies were taken from alopecia areata patients. Isolation of CD4+ and CD8+ T cells from PBMCs was achieved by sorting. TCR sequencing used cDNA made by reverse transcription of extracted RNA. Using immunoSEQ multiplex PCR, the repertoire was profiled, and TCRdb retains in-frame clones only, with some absent. This table has about 140,000 clones, approximately 50% appearing once.

The TCR sequence derives from a human donor with alopecia areata. The material was CD4+ T cells sorted from blood, obtained at week 0. The chain links TRBV6-6 to TRBJ2-2; 8 bases match TRBD1. CDR3 region: CASTRTGLTGELFF. The CDR3 coding sequence is TGTGCCAGCACCAGGACAGGGTTAACCGGGGAGCTGTTTTTT.